This entry features one T cell receptor beta chain sequence. Its recognized antigen is unknown. Per-base qualities were not stored, and no clone one base away is much larger. Including cysteine and phenylalanine, the CDR3 has 17 amino acids. Only the CDR3 region is kept as DNA, spanning 51 bases read in frame from base 1. V drops 2 bases and J drops 5 bases, leaving 18 bases in between. The germline V gene (reference sequence) provides CDR1 SSHAT and CDR2 FNYEAQ. Library generation was performed with 5' RACE. TCRdb names Illumina HiSeq 2500 as the instrument used. A second PCR of 7 to 11 cycles was run with a J-beta primer mix and a sample-barcoded 5' primer. A unique molecular identifier was introduced onto each TCR beta cDNA molecule by a template-switch 5' adaptor carrying 12 random nucleotides. Each sample yielded at least 3 million CDR3-containing paired-end reads. First-strand cDNA synthesis was performed from all RNA using the Mint cDNA synthesis kit, with priming by a TRBC-specific oligonucleotide. Following uracil-DNA glycosylase treatment, a first 18-cycle PCR with universal primers M1SS and BC2_uni_R was performed on all cDNA. The paper's processing steps were these. Each sample was normalized by randomly selecting 1 million high-quality reads, each carrying a distinct molecular identifier. Reads sharing molecular identifiers were discarded rather than binned into consensus sequences. MiTCR, run with a Q25 quality threshold and the strictest error-elimination algorithm, handled CDR3 identification, clonotype clustering and error correction. A nonparametric unseen species model with Euler transformation was used to estimate lower-bound total TCR beta diversity. TCRdb handled the public reads itself, with Q25 trimming in fastp and clone calling in MiXCR, and kept productive beta chains. All rows with the same CDR3 protein become a single entry with the most common DNA and genes. TCRdb's processing, not the authors', yielded these V and J calls. The sample table lists about 1,000,000 distinct CDR3 sequences, under 55% of them with a count of one. The leading ten clones occupy about 19% of the sample.

The data derive from a study of blood T cells in healthy people across ages (dated by TCRdb to the mid-2010s). Background for the entire study: In model experiments, roughly one uniquely barcoded TCR beta cDNA molecule per two T cells was captured by template switching. Age-related changes in TCR beta repertoire diversity were measured in the study by deep sequencing normalized with unique cDNA molecular identifiers. The donors were split into four age groups: young (average about 15 years), middle-aged (around 40), aged (approximately 59) and long-lived (roughly 86). To avoid experimental bias, donors of different ages were distributed randomly across sequencing lanes. For two donors (one aged 18 to 30 and one aged 80 or older), the study analyzed two additional independent replicas of 1 million unique cDNA reads from the same blood draw. What the study reported, not specific to this receptor: The CMV infection status of donors was not known, potentially confounding age-related changes in expanded clonotypes. As age increased, observed TCR beta diversity per million T cells dropped in a roughly linear way, and a significant reduction was already evident by age approximately 40. Estimates of total diversity based on one million sequenced T cells were considered lower bounds and underestimates. Compared with the aged group, the long-lived group had more naive CD4+ T cells, fewer expanded clones and increased TCR diversity, a pattern suggesting age selection. Because profiling used bulk unsorted PBMCs, naive and antigen-experienced compartments could not be compared conclusively. The percentage of naive T cells measured by flow cytometry correlated strongly with observed TCR beta diversity.

Donors were 39 systemically healthy Caucasian individuals from Russia aged roughly 6 to 90 years. Ten milliliters of peripheral blood were drawn from each donor into EDTA-treated Vacutainer tubes. PBMCs were isolated by Ficoll-Paque density-gradient centrifugation, with at least 7 million obtained per sample. Trizol reagent was used to extract total RNA from PBMCs, with at least 6 micrograms per sample. For every donor, flow cytometry on a PBMC aliquot measured the percentage of naive CD45RAhigh/CD27high T cells. Specimen: blood. This sequence originates from a woman aged 55 to 70 in good health. The chain employs TRBV7-7 and TRBJ2-2; the D segment could be TRBD1, given 5 matching bases. CDR3 reads: CASSLRVEGHPTGELFF. The DNA sequence is as follows: TGTGCCAGCAGCTTAAGAGTTGAAGGACACCCAACCGGGGAGCTGTTTTTT. This CDR3, with the reference TRBV7-7 and TRBJ2-2 proteins standing in past its ends, gives the full variable domain GAGVSQSPRYKVTKRGQDVTLRCDPISSHATLYWYQQALGQGPEFLTYFNYEAQPDKSGLPSDRFSAERPEGSISTLTIQRTEQRDSAMYRCASSLRVEGHPTGELFFGEGSRLTVL.